This TCR beta chain was profiled in a study of PD-1 blockade in classical Hodgkin lymphoma. Study findings and constraints: Undefined causes, possibly disease activity or prior therapy, underlie the repertoire differences. A reduction in baseline TCR diversity was reportedly seen in newly diagnosed patients relative to healthy donors.

Stated time point: newly diagnosed, previously untreated cHL patient sample. Magnetic negative selection of thawed PBMCs yielded the CD8+ T cells. Untreated, newly diagnosed classical Hodgkin lymphoma PBMCs served for comparison. The V and J ends lost 0 bases and 8 bases, in that order; junction bases with no gene match: 7. There are 14 residues in the CDR3. From germline, CDR1 is SGDLS and CDR2 YYNGEE. Notes on this clone: What it recognizes is unknown.

The repertoire was sequenced with immunoSEQ multiplex PCR; TCRdb's copy has only in-frame clones and lacks some. The sample lists about 21,000 clones, approximately 87% occurring once. The chain uses TRBV9 and TRBJ1-2; 7 bases fit TRBD1. What was sequenced was CD8+ T cells from blood. The receptor was isolated from a human donor with classical Hodgkin lymphoma. The CDR3 coding sequence is TGTGCCAGCAGCGTAGGTGGGGACAGTTGGGGCTACACCTTC. It translates to CASSVGGDSWGYTF.